The T cell receptor beta chain described here comes from a study of T cells in tuberculosis. Study context: T cells were selected with CD1B tetramers loaded with glucose monomycolate. The study, taken as a whole, reports: T cells binding CD1B-GMM tetramer weakly possibly escaped the sort.

Cells were sorted from thawed PBMC rested overnight and stained with GMM-loaded CD1B tetramer, viability dye and anti-CD3. C32 glucose monomycolate from Rhodococcus equi was loaded onto the CD1B tetramers. Tetramer-negative cells, roughly 97,000 per donor, were also sorted. Produced via immunoSEQ multiplex PCR; TCRdb's table is partial and in-frame only. The sample yields 88,000 or so clones, approximately 91% seen once. There are 16 residues in the CDR3. The germline gives CDR1 SGHRS, CDR2 YFSETQ. J lost 5 bases, V lost 0 bases, and 9 bases had no gene match. Sequencing was performed on CD1b-GMM tetramer-negative cells sorted from PBMCs. The receptor comes from an adult woman with latent tuberculosis. The chain links TRBV5-1 to TRBJ2-5; 8 nucleotides agree with TRBD2. In nucleotides, the CDR3 is TGCGCCAGCAGCTTGGTGGTAGCGGGGTCGAGTGAGACCCAGTACTTC. Translating it yields CASSLVVAGSSETQYF.